This record looks at one T cell receptor beta chain sequence and its context. The target antigen is unknown. Germline V gene lookup returns CDR1 SNHLY and CDR2 FYNNEI. The CDR3 sequence is 18 residues long. Trimming took off 3 bases at V and 1 base at J, with 16 bases between the two ends. Here immunoSEQ multiplex PCR was the method, and the copy in TCRdb shows in-frame clones only, minus some. Of around 2.1 million clones detected, under 97% appear once; the ten largest clones hold approximately 0.13%. The data were taken from a study of shared clonotypes between healthy human individuals. Looking at the study overall: In total, the donors were a couple of women and a few men aged 18 to 49.

Study-level results: Large sequencing depth failed to make sorted-subset sequencing complete, rarefaction showed. Among donors, the sharing of clonotypes was expected to be influenced by sequencing depth. In contrast to clonotypes shared by all four donors, non-shared clonotypes had lower generation probabilities.

The chain joins TRBV2 to TRBJ2-6; the D gene is possibly TRBD1 (5 bases). The specimen was naive CD4+ T cells sorted from blood. Subset here: CD45RA+ positively selected. This TCR derives from a man aged 18 to 29 in good health. Here the CDR3 DNA reads TGTGCCAGCAGTGACCAAGGCCAGACAGTTTCTGGGGCCAACGTCCTGACTTTC. Translating gives CASSDQGQTVSGANVLTF.